This TCR beta chain appears in the sequencing data of a study of blood T cell repertoires in COVID-19. Study in general: Material from acute and convalescent COVID-19 was sourced from the United States, Italy and Spain. In each case, the material was cDNA or gDNA derived from T cells, B-cell-depleted T cells, or PBMCs.

The CDR3 is 16 residues long. Per the germline V gene, CDR1 is KGHSH and CDR2 is LQKENI. The V gene end was trimmed by 6 bases and the J gene end by 4 bases; junction bases not matched to a gene: 11. TCRdb keeps only in-frame clones here, not all; method: immunoSEQ multiplex PCR. Among around 58,000 clones listed, around 90% were seen once. The receptor was derived from a human donor in a cohort sampled during active COVID-19. V usage is TRBV18 and J usage is TRBJ2-3, with TRBD2 identical over 9 bases. Sequencing input: peripheral blood. The CDR3 DNA reads TGTGCCAGCTCCCGCGCCGCTAGCGGGGATGCAGATACGCAGTATTTT. Translating gives CASSRAASGDADTQYF.